The T cell receptor (beta chain) described here comes from a study of blood T cell repertoires in COVID-19. At the level of the study: The study drew acute and convalescent COVID-19 samples from the United States, Italy and Spain. The analysed material was cDNA or gDNA that came from T cells, B-cell-depleted T cells, or PBMCs.

Original analysis: Counts of nucleated cells, estimated from reference gene primer amplification, were obtained. Assay used: immunoSEQ multiplex PCR; TCRdb lists only in-frame clones, some missing. For V, J and clone size, that table is used; D and trimming come from the DNA. The repertoire consists of around 19,000 clones, with roughly 89% occurring once and the leading ten covering roughly 8.3%. V was cut by 0 bases and J by 3 bases, with 10 bases left in between. The CDR3 sequence is 14 residues long. Germline V gene lookup returns CDR1 SGHNT and CDR2 YYREEE (reference sequence). This sequence joins TRBV5-4 and TRBJ2-7; the D is unclear. The sequenced sample was peripheral blood. The clonotype originates from a human donor in a cohort sampled during active COVID-19. The donor label of this sample is uncertain. The CDR3 nucleotides read TGTGCCAGCAGCTTGGACGTTCTCAGCTACGAGCAGTACTTC. Its translation is CASSLDVLSYEQYF.